The entry below describes one TCR beta chain. The data were obtained in a study of T cell changes during pregnancy in multiple sclerosis. The repertoire was sequenced with immunoSEQ multiplex PCR; TCRdb's copy has only in-frame clones and lacks some. Of some 58,000 clones in the sample, approximately 96% are singletons; the top ten hold roughly 2.5%. CDR1 and CDR2 from the germline V gene are MDHEN and SYDVKM. The CDR3 loop spans 13 amino acids. Germline trimming cut 3 bases from V and 4 bases from J; bases unmatched to any gene: 2. The V and J genes are TRBV28 and TRBJ2-7; 8 nucleotides align to TRBD1. The sample consisted of CD8+ T cells from peripheral blood mononuclear cells, taken after pregnancy. The origin of this receptor is a female donor with multiple sclerosis, enrolled in a pregnancy study. In nucleotides, the CDR3 is TGTGCCAGCAGTTTTGACAGGGGATACGAGCAGTACTTC. Amino acid sequence: CASSFDRGYEQYF.